The source of this T cell receptor gamma chain is a study of γδ T cells in repeated Plasmodium falciparum infection. Vgamma9/Vdelta2+ and Vdelta2-negative gammadelta T cells were flow-sorted from PBMC for bulk sequencing. CDR1 is EGSTGY and CDR2 is YDSYTSSV in the germline V gene. The CDR3 covers 17 residues. V trimming: 4 bases; J trimming: 0 bases; junction bases outside the gene matches: 11. TCRdb called clones anew from the multiplex PCR reads with CATT. The table includes 28,000 or so gamma-chain clones, about 1.5% detected once. The rearrangement links TRGV4 to TRGJP1. TCRdb does not report a J gene; here it was assigned by matching the DNA to germline references. The material sequenced was gamma-delta T cells from blood. The TCR originated in a pool of human donors (malaria-infected and uninfected, not separated). The CDR3 DNA reads TGTGCCACCTGGGACCCCTCGGGCAATACCACTGGTTGGTTCAAGATATTT. Residues: CATWDPSGNTTGWFKIF.